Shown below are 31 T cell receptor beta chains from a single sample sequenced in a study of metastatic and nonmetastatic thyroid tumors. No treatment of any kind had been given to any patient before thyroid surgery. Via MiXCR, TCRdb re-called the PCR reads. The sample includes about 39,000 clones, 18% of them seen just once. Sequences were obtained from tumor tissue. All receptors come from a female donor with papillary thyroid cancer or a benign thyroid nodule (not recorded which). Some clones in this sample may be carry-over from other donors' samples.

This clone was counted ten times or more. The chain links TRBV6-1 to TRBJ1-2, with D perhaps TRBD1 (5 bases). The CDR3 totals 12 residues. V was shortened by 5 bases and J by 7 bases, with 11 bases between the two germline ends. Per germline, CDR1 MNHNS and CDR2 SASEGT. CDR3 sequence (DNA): TGTGCCAGCAGTTCGCAGGGTTTTGGCTACACCTTC. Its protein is CASSSQGFGYTF.

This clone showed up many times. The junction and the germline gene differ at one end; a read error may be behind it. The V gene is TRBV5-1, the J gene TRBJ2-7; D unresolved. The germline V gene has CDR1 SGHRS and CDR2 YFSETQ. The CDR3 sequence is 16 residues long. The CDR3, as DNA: TGCGCCAGCGGCTTGGAAGTGTTTGCCGGAAATGCCGAGCAGTACTTC. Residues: CASGLEVFAGNAEQYF. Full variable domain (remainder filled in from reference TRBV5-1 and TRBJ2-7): KAGVTQTPRYLIKTRGQQVTLSCSPISGHRSVSWYQQTPGQGLQFLFEYFSETQRNKGNFPGRFSGRQFSNSRSEMNVSTLELGDSALYLCASGLEVFAGNAEQYFGPGTRLTVT.

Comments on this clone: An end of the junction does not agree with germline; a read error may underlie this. CDR3 residues: CASSFYSGGAWENQYF. The DNA of the CDR3 is TGTGCCAGCAGTTTTTATAGCGGGGGGGCTTGGGAGAACCAGTACTTC. This rearrangement joins TRBV6-1 to TRBJ2-5; the match to TRBD2 covers 11 bases. The CDR3 is 16 residues long. CDR1 and CDR2 from the germline V gene are MNHNS and SASEGT.

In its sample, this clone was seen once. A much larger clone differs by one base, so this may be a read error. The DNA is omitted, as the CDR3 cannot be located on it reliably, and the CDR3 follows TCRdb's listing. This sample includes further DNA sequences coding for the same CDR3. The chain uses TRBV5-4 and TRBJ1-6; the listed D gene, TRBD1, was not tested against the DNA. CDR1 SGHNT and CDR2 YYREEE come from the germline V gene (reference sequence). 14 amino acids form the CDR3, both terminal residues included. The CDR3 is CASSSVGTGSPLHF.

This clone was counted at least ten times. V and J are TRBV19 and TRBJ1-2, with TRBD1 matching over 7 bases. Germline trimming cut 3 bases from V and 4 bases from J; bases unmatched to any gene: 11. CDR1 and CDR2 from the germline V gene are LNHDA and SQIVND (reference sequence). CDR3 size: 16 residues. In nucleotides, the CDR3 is TGTGCCAGTAGTATTAACCTGGAGACAGGGCGCTATGGCTACACCTTC. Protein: CASSINLETGRYGYTF.

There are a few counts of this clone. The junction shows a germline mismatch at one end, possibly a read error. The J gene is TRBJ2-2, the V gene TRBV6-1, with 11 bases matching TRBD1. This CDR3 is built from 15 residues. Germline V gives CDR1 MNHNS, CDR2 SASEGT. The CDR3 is CASRPDRGLIGEMFF. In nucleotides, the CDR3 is TGTGCCAGCAGACCGGACAGGGGGCTGATCGGGGAGATGTTTTTT.

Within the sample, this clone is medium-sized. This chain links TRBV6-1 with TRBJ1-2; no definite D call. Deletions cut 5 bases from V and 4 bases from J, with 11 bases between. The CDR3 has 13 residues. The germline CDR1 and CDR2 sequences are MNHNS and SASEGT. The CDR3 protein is CASSWTGSYGYTF. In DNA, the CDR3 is TGTGCCAGCAGTTGGACGGGAAGCTATGGCTACACCTTC.

The CDR3 region is CASSEQAGGLEQYF. The DNA for the CDR3 is TGTGCCAGCAGTGAACAGGCGGGGGGGCTTGAGCAGTACTTC. This sequence joins TRBV6-1 and TRBJ2-7, with TRBD2 matching over 9 bases. Germline V lookup: CDR1 MNHNS, CDR2 SASEGT. CDR3 size: 14 residues. V trimming: 2 bases; J trimming: 7 bases; junction bases outside the gene matches: 6.

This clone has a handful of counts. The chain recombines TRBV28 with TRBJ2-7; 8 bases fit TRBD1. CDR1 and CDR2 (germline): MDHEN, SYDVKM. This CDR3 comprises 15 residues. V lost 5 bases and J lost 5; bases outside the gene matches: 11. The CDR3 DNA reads TGTGCCAGCAGTCCCCCGGTCCAGGGGGCGGACGAGCAGTACTTC. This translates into CASSPPVQGADEQYF.

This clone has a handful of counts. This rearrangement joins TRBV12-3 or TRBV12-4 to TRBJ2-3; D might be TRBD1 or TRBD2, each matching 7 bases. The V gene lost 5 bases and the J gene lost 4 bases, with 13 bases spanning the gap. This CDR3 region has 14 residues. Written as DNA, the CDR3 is TGTGCCAGCAGTCAGGGGGGGGGGGCAGATACGCAGTATTTT. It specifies CASSQGGGADTQYF.

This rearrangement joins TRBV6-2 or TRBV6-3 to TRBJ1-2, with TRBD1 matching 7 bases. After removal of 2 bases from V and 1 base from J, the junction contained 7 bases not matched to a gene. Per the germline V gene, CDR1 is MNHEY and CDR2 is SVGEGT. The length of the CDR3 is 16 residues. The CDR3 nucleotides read TGTGCCAGCAGTTACCCGAGACAGGGCGATAACTATGGCTACACCTTC. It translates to CASSYPRQGDNYGYTF.

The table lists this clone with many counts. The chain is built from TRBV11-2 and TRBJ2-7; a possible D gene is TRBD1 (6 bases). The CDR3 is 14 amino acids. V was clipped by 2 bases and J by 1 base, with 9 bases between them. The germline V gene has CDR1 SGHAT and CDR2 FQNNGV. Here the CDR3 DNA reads TGTGCCAGCAGCTTACAGGGGAAGTCCTACGAGCAGTACTTC. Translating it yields CASSLQGKSYEQYF.

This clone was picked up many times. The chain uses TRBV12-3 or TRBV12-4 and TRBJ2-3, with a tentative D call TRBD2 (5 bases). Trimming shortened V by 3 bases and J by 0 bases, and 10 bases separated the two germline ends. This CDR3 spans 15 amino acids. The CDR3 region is CASSFLAGSTDTQYF. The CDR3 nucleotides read TGTGCCAGCAGTTTCTTGGCGGGTAGCACAGATACGCAGTATTTT.

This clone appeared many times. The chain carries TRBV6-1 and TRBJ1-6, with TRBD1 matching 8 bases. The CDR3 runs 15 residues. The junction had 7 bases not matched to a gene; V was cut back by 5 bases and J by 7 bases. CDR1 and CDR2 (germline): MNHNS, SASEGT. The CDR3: CASSFTQGVNSPLHF. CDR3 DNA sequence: TGTGCCAGCAGTTTTACACAGGGGGTAAATTCACCCCTCCACTTT.

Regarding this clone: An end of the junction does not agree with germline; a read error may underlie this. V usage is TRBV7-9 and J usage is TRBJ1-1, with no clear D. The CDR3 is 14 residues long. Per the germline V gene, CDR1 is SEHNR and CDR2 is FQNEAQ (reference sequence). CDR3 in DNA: TGTGCCAACAGCCCTAGCCTCGCTGGGACTGAAGCTTTCTTT. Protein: CANSPSLAGTEAFF.

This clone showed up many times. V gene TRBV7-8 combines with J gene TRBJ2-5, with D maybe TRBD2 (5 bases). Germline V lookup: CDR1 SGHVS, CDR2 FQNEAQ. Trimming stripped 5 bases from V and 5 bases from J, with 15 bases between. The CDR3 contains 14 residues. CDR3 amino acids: CASSRSSGTETQYF. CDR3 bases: TGTGCCAGCAGCCGATCCTCGGGAACGGAGACCCAGTACTTC.

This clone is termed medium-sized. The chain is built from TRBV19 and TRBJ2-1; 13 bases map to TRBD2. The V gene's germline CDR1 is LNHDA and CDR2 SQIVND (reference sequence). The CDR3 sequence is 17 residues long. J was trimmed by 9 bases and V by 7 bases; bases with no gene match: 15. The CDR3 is CASTKPRLAGGGIEQFF. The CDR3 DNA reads TGTGCCAGTACCAAGCCCAGACTAGCGGGAGGAGGAATTGAGCAGTTCTTC. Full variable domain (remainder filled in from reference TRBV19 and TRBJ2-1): DGGITQSPKYLFRKEGQNVTLSCEQNLNHDAMYWYRQDPGQGLRLIYYSQIVNDFQKGDIAEGYSVSREKKESFPLTVTSAQKNPTAFYLCASTKPRLAGGGIEQFFGPGTRLTVL.

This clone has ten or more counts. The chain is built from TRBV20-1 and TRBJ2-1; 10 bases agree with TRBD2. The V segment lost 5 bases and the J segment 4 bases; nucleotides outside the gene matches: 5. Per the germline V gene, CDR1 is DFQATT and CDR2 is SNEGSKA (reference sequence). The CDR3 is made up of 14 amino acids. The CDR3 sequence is CSAPRTSGYNEQFF. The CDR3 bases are TGCAGTGCTCCGAGGACTAGCGGATACAATGAGCAGTTCTTC.

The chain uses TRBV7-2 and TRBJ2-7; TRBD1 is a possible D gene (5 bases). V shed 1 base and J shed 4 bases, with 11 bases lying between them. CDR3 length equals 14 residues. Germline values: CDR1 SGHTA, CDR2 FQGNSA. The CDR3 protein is CASSLGQGRYEQYF. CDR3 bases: TGTGCCAGCAGCTTAGGGCAGGGCCGGTACGAGCAGTACTTC.

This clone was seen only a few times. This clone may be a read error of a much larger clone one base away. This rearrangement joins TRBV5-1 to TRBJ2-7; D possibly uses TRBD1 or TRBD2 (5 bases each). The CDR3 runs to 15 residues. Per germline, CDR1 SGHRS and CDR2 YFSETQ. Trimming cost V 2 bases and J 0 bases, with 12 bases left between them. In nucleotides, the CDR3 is TGCGCCAGCAGCTTCGGCAGTGGGGGCTCCTACGAGCAGTACTTC. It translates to CASSFGSGGSYEQYF.

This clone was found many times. The CDR3 sequence: CASTLWGGYTEAFF. CDR3 nucleotide sequence: TGTGCCAGTACTCTCTGGGGGGGTTACACTGAAGCTTTCTTT. V gene TRBV19 combines with J gene TRBJ1-1, with a possible D match to TRBD1 (5 bases). The CDR3 contains 14 residues. V lost 7 bases to trimming and J lost 3 bases, with 15 bases between them. Looked up from germline, CDR1 is LNHDA and CDR2 is SQIVND (reference sequence).

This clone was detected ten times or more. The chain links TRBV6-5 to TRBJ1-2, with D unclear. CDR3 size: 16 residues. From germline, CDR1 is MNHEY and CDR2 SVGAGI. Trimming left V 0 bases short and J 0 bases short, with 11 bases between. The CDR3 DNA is TGTGCCAGCAGTTACTCTTCGGGGATAGCTAACTATGGCTACACCTTC. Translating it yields CASSYSSGIANYGYTF.

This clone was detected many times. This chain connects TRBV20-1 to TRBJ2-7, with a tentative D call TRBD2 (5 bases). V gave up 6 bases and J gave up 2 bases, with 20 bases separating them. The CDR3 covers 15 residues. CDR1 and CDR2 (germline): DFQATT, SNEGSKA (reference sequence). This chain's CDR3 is CSAPPAGPQAYEQYF. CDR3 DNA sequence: TGCAGTGCCCCCCCCGCGGGCCCCCAGGCCTACGAGCAGTACTTC.

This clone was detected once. In DNA, the CDR3 is TGCGCCAGCAGCTTGTCAGATACGCAGTATTTT. Its protein product is CASSLSDTQYF. The genes are TRBV5-1 and TRBJ2-3; no reliable D call. CDR1 and CDR2 (germline): SGHRS, YFSETQ. The V end lost 1 base, the J end lost 4 bases, and 1 base lay between the germline ends. There are 11 residues in the CDR3. Filled out from reference TRBV5-1 and TRBJ2-3, the complete variable domain reads KAGVTQTPRYLIKTRGQQVTLSCSPISGHRSVSWYQQTPGQGLQFLFEYFSETQRNKGNFPGRFSGRQFSNSRSEMNVSTLELGDSALYLCASSLSDTQYFGPGTRLTVL.

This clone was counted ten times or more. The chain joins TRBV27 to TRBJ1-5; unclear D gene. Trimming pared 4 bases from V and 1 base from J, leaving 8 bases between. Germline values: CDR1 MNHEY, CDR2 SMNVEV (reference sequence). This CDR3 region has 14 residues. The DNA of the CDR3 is TGTGCCAGCAGTTCGCAGTTAAGCAATCAGCCCCAGCATTTT. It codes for CASSSQLSNQPQHF.

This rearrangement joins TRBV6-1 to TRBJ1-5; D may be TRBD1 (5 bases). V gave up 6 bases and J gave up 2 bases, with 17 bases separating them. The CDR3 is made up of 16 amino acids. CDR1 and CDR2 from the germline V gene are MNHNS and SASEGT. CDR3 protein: CASSQLRGQGNQPQHF. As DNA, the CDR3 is TGTGCCAGCAGCCAGTTGAGGGGTCAAGGCAATCAGCCCCAGCATTTT.

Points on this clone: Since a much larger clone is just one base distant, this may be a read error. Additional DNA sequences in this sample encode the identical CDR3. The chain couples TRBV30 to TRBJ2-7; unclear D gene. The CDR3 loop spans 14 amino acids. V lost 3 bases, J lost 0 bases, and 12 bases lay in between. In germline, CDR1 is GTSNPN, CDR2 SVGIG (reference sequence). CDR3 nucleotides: TGTGCCTGGAGCGTACCGGGCGGCTCCTACGAGCAGTACTTC. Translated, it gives CAWSVPGGSYEQYF.

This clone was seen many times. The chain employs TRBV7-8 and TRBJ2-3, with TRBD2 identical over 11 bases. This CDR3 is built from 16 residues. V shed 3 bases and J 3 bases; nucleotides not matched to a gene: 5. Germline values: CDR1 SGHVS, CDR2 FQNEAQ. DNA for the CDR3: TGTGCCAGCAGCTTTGTTAGCGGGGGGGTAACAGATACGCAGTATTTT. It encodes CASSFVSGGVTDTQYF.

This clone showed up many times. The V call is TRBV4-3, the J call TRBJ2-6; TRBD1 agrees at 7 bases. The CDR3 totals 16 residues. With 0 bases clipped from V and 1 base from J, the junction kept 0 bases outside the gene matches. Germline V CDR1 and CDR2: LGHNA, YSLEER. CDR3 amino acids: CASSQETGSGANVLTF. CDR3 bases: TGCGCCAGCAGCCAAGAGACAGGGTCTGGGGCCAACGTCCTGACTTTC.

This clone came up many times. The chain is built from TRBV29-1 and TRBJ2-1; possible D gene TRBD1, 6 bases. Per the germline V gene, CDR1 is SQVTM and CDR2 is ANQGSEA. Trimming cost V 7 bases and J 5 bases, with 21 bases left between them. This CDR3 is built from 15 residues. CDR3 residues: CSARSTGTVDNEQFF. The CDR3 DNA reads TGCAGCGCCCGTTCAACAGGGACGGTCGACAATGAGCAGTTCTTC.

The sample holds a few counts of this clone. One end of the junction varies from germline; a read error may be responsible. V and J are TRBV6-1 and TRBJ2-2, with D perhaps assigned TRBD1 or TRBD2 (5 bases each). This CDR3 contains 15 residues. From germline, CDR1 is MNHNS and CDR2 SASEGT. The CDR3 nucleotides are TGTGCCAGCAGCGAAGGGGCGGGGAACACCGGGGAGCTGTTTTTT. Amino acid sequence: CASSEGAGNTGELFF.